Below, 13 T cell receptor beta chains from the same sample are listed, as sequenced in a study of blood T cells in healthy people across ages (dated by TCRdb to the mid-2010s). The protocol used for the library was 5' RACE. Sequencer: Illumina HiSeq 2500. A second PCR of about 6 to 12 cycles was run with a J-beta primer mix and a sample-barcoded 5' primer. TCRdb ran its own pipeline on the public reads, namely fastp trimming at Q25 and MiXCR clone calling, and kept in-frame beta chains. Rows matching on CDR3 protein sequence are summarized as one entry with the most common DNA and genes. This sample has about 640,000 distinct CDR3 sequences in its table, and around 31% of those were observed once. 15% to 19% of the sample belongs to the ten largest clones. Sequences were obtained from blood. All receptors come from a woman at least 80 years old in good health.

The chain employs TRBV7-9 and TRBJ2-1, with TRBD2 identical over 7 bases. Trimming cost V 3 bases and J 5 bases; bases outside gene matches: 4. CDR3 length equals 14 residues. CDR1 and CDR2 (germline): SEHNR, FQNEAQ (reference sequence). CDR3 amino acids: CASSFGGTNNEQFF. The DNA of the CDR3 is TGTGCCAGCAGCTTCGGGGGGACGAACAATGAGCAGTTCTTC.

A note on this clonotype: A much larger clone lies one base from this, so it may be a read error. V usage is TRBV7-2 and J usage is TRBJ2-5, with 8 bases that match TRBD1. This CDR3 is built from 16 residues. CDR1 is SGHTA and CDR2 is FQGNSA in the germline V gene. CDR3 in amino acids: CASSYARQGALRTRYF. The CDR3 DNA reads as TGTGCCAGCAGCTACGCTCGGCAGGGGGCGCTAAGGACCCGGTACTTC.

V usage is TRBV2 and J usage is TRBJ1-1; 7 bases match TRBD1. The CDR3 covers 14 residues. J was trimmed by 1 base and V by 7 bases; bases with no gene match: 6. The V gene's germline CDR1 is SNHLY and CDR2 FYNNEI. CDR3 in amino acids: CASTVGQRNTEAFF. The CDR3 nucleotides read TGTGCCAGCACCGTGGGACAGAGGAACACTGAAGCTTTCTTT. The full variable domain, completed using reference TRBV2 and TRBJ1-1, is EPEVTQTPSHQVTQMGQEVILRCVPISNHLYFYWYRQILGQKVEFLVSFYNNEISEKSEIFDDQFSVERPDGSNFTLKIRSTKLEDSAMYFCASTVGQRNTEAFFGQGTRLTVV.

The J gene is TRBJ2-7, the V gene TRBV20-1; possibly TRBD2 for D (6 bases). Trimming took off 0 bases at V and 0 bases at J, with 12 bases between the two ends. Germline V CDR1 and CDR2: DFQATT, SNEGSKA (reference sequence). CDR3 length: 15 residues. CDR3 amino acids: CSAREYGGASYEQYF. CDR3 coding DNA: TGCAGTGCTAGAGAGTATGGAGGGGCCTCCTACGAGCAGTACTTC.

Comments on this clonotype: A much larger clone sits a single nucleotide away, making a read error possible. The rearrangement joins TRBV20-1 to TRBJ1-5, with D perhaps matching TRBD1 (5 bases). The CDR3 is 13 amino acids. Germline V lookup: CDR1 DFQATT, CDR2 SNEGSKA (reference sequence). Trimming took off 6 bases at V and 6 bases at J, with 15 bases between the two ends. The CDR3 is CSARDGVSQPQHF. CDR3 DNA: TGCAGTGCAAGGGACGGGGTTTCTCAGCCCCAGCATTTT.

This clonotype has ten or more counts. The gene calls are TRBV5-1 and TRBJ1-1, with D possibly TRBD1 on 5 matching bases. Trimming shortened V by 4 bases and J by 0 bases, and 13 bases separated the two germline ends. The CDR3 runs to 15 residues. The germline CDR1 and CDR2 sequences are SGHRS and YFSETQ. The CDR3 spells CASSRDGAMNTEAFF. CDR3 DNA: TGCGCCAGCAGCCGCGATGGGGCGATGAACACTGAAGCTTTCTTT.

This clonotype appeared a few times. V usage is TRBV20-1 and J usage is TRBJ1-4; D gene uncertain. Germline V gives CDR1 DFQATT, CDR2 SNEGSKA (reference sequence). CDR3 length: 16 residues. V lost 5 bases, J lost 0 bases, and 16 bases lay in between. As DNA, the CDR3 is TGCAGTGCTCCGTCTCCCTCGGAGACAACTAATGAAAAACTGTTTTTT. It codes for CSAPSPSETTNEKLFF.

In this sample, this clonotype turned up many times. The chain links TRBV7-2 to TRBJ1-2; D perhaps matches TRBD1 (5 bases). Per the germline V gene, CDR1 is SGHTA and CDR2 is FQGNSA. With 1 base removed from V and 8 bases from J, the gap between germline ends came to 8 bases. The CDR3 totals 12 residues. CDR3 region: CASSLGGTGYTF. The CDR3 DNA is TGTGCCAGCAGCTTAGGAGGGACCGGCTACACCTTC.

This clonotype was seen repeatedly, ten times or more. The chain combines TRBV5-1 with TRBJ2-5; 14 nucleotides line up with TRBD2. Trimming removed 1 base from V and 4 bases from J; junction bases left unmatched: 6. This CDR3 spans 17 amino acids. CDR1 is SGHRS and CDR2 is YFSETQ in the germline V gene. CDR3: CASSLSTSGGAAETQYF. The CDR3 DNA reads as TGCGCCAGCAGCTTGTCGACTAGCGGGGGGGCTGCAGAGACCCAGTACTTC.

This clonotype was seen ten or more times. The V and J genes are TRBV7-2 and TRBJ2-3; 12 bases line up with TRBD1. Germline CDR1 reads SGHTA; CDR2 reads FQGNSA. The V and J ends lost 4 bases and 8 bases, in that order; junction bases with no gene match: 10. The CDR3 has 16 amino acids. The DNA of the CDR3 is TGTGCCAGCAGCTCAGAGTGGGACAGGGGGCGATCTACGCAGTATTTT. It specifies CASSSEWDRGRSTQYF. The full variable domain, with the rest looked up from reference TRBV7-2 and TRBJ2-3, is GAGVSQSPSNKVTEKGKDVELRCDPISGHTALYWYRQSLGQGLEFLIYFQGNSAPDKSGLPSDRFSAERTGGSVSTLTIQRTQQEDSAVYLCASSSEWDRGRSTQYFGPGTRLTVL.

The chain has TRBV20-1 and TRBJ2-5; D remains ambiguous. From germline, CDR1 is DFQATT and CDR2 SNEGSKA (reference sequence). The CDR3 sequence is 11 residues long. The V end was cut by 3 bases, the J end by 4 bases, with 6 bases between. CDR3 amino acids: CSASVSETQYF. The CDR3 region has the DNA TGCAGTGCTAGTGTCTCAGAGACCCAGTACTTC.

This clonotype occurred many times. The gene calls are TRBV7-2 and TRBJ1-2; 7 bases align to TRBD1. Germline CDR1 reads SGHTA; CDR2 reads FQGNSA. After removal of 5 bases from V and 4 bases from J, the junction contained 13 bases not matched to a gene. The CDR3 runs 16 residues. The CDR3 protein is CASSKGSGTASYGYTF. CDR3 coding DNA: TGTGCCAGCAGCAAAGGGTCCGGGACAGCATCCTATGGCTACACCTTC.

The V call is TRBV4-1, the J call TRBJ1-6; possibly TRBD1 for D (5 bases). The CDR3 is 17 residues long. Germline CDR1 and CDR2: MGHRA and YSYEKL. Between the trimmed V and J ends, which lost 4 bases and 6 bases, there was a span of 19 bases. The CDR3 nucleotides read TGCGCCAGCAGCCCCTGGGGACGGGGAGAGGGTAATTCACCCCTCCACTTT. It yields the protein CASSPWGRGEGNSPLHF.